This T cell receptor (beta chain) was recovered during a study of T cells in Graves' hyperthyroidism and ophthalmopathy. TCR beta CDR3 regions were amplified from RNA transcripts. Primed by the HTBI set, a first-round RT-PCR was run on the TCR CDR3. TCRdb re-analysed the multiplex PCR reads in MiXCR, keeping a single row per CDR3 protein. The repertoire holds about 740,000 distinct CDR3 sequences, about 15% seen once, with about 10% in the top ten. Germline CDR1 and CDR2: MNHNS and SASEGT. The CDR3 is 16 residues long. Trimming took off 6 bases at V and 3 bases at J, with 18 bases between the two ends.

The source material was blood. This TCR came from a woman between 18 and 30 years old with Graves' hyperthyroidism. The V call is TRBV6-1, the J call TRBJ1-5; TRBD1 might be the D (5 bases). CDR3 nucleotides: TGTGCCAGCAGATCTGGAACAGGCCATAACAATCAGCCCCAGCATTTT. The encoded protein is CASRSGTGHNNQPQHF.